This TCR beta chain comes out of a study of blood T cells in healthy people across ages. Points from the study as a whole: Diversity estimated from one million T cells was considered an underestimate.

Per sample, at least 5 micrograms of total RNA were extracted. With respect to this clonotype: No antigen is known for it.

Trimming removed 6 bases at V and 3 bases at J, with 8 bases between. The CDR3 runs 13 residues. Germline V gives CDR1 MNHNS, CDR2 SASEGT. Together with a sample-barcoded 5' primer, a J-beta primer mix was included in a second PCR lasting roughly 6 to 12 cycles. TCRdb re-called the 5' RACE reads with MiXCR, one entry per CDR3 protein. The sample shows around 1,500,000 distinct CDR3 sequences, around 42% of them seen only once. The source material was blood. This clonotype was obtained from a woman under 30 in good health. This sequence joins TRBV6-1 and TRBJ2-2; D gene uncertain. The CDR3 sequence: CASSETYTGELFF. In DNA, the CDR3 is TGTGCCAGCAGCGAAACTTACACCGGGGAGCTGTTTTTT.